The 15 T cell receptor beta chains reported below all come from one sample, sequenced in a study of identical twins. TCRdb called the 5' RACE reads again in MiXCR, with one record for every CDR3 protein. The repertoire holds hundreds of thousands of distinct CDR3 sequences, 21% seen once, with 4% to 4.5% in the top ten. These data are also associated with another study on T cells expressing NK-cell markers.

Sequencing was done on a sample of PBMCs. The receptor source for this set is a woman between 18 and 29 years old in good health.

The table lists this clonotype with a few counts. The CDR3 DNA follows: TGCGCCAGCAGGGACTTCACAGATACGCAGTATTTT. Translating gives CASRDFTDTQYF. The rearrangement joins TRBV5-1 to TRBJ2-3, with D maybe TRBD2 (5 bases). Germline CDR1 and CDR2: SGHRS and YFSETQ. This CDR3 is built from 12 residues. Trimming cost V 5 bases and J 2 bases, with 6 bases left between them.

There are a few counts of this clonotype. V usage is TRBV5-1 and J usage is TRBJ2-3; 11 bases are a match to TRBD1. This CDR3 region has 15 residues. Trimming took 1 base from V and 6 from J; bases not matched to a gene: 4. Germline assignment: CDR1 SGHRS and CDR2 YFSETQ. The CDR3 nucleotides are TGCGCCAGCAGCTTGAAGGACAGGGGGCACGATACGCAGTATTTT. Protein: CASSLKDRGHDTQYF.

This clonotype has a handful of counts. This chain connects TRBV20-1 to TRBJ2-7; possibly TRBD1 or TRBD2 for D (6 bases each). The CDR3 consists of 15 residues. V was clipped by 0 bases and J by 3 bases, with 15 bases between them. Germline V gene sequence: CDR1 DFQATT, CDR2 SNEGSKA (reference sequence). The DNA of the CDR3 is TGCAGTGCTAGAGATTTAGGGGGAGGAGGCTACGAGCAGTACTTC. This encodes CSARDLGGGGYEQYF.

This clonotype was counted only a few times. V and J are TRBV25-1 and TRBJ2-5, with D uncertain. V was shortened by 2 bases and J by 4 bases, with 8 bases between the two germline ends. This CDR3 region has 13 residues. Germline V CDR1 and CDR2: MGHDK, SYGVNS. For the CDR3, the DNA is TGTGCCAGCAGTGAACCAGCCGGAGAGACCCAGTACTTC. This encodes CASSEPAGETQYF.

This clonotype was picked up many times. This rearrangement joins TRBV25-1 to TRBJ1-2, with 7 nucleotides matching TRBD1. Germline CDR1 is MGHDK and CDR2 is SYGVNS. V lost 3 bases and J lost 5; bases outside the gene matches: 0. The CDR3 totals 12 residues. The CDR3 loop reads CASSDRGYGYTF. The CDR3 nucleotides read TGTGCCAGCAGTGACAGGGGGTATGGCTACACCTTC.

V is TRBV9 and J is TRBJ2-1; unclear D gene. Trimming took 2 bases from V and 6 from J, leaving 21 bases between them. There are 17 residues in the CDR3. Germline CDR1 is SGDLS and CDR2 is YYNGEE. The CDR3 coding sequence is TGTGCCAGCAGCGTTTATATTAAGGCAGATTCAAGCAATGAGCAGTTCTTC. It yields the protein CASSVYIKADSSNEQFF.

This CDR3 is CASSRSQEAGELFF. Here the CDR3 DNA reads TGCGCCAGCAGCCGGAGTCAGGAAGCCGGGGAGCTGTTTTTT. The rearrangement joins TRBV4-1 to TRBJ2-2; D gene ambiguous. The germline V gene has CDR1 MGHRA and CDR2 YSYEKL. CDR3 length equals 14 residues. Trimming took 4 bases from V and 6 from J, leaving 12 bases between them.

The chain recombines TRBV3-1 with TRBJ2-7, with a weak D call TRBD2 (6 bases). The CDR3 totals 13 residues. Trimming shortened V by 3 bases and J by 5 bases, and 11 bases separated the two germline ends. Germline V gene data show CDR1 as LGHDT and CDR2 as YNNKEL (reference sequence). The DNA for the CDR3 is TGTGCCAGCAGCCACGGCGGGAAACACGAGCAGTACTTC. Translating it yields CASSHGGKHEQYF.

In DNA, the CDR3 is TGTGCCAGCAGTTTAGTCAGCGGGGCCACTGAAGCTTTCTTT. Translation gives CASSLVSGATEAFF. The V and J genes are TRBV12-3 or TRBV12-4 and TRBJ1-1, with a possible D match to TRBD1 (5 bases). The CDR3 is 14 residues long. The ends were cut back, 1 base at V and 4 bases at J, with 10 bases in the middle.

CDR3 sequence reads: CASSRRGSSYNEQFF. The CDR3 coding sequence is TGTGCCAGCAGCCGCCGTGGTAGCTCCTACAATGAGCAGTTCTTC. The chain combines TRBV7-2 with TRBJ2-1; D remains ambiguous. Trimming cost V 5 bases and J 0 bases, with 11 bases left between them. This CDR3 comprises 15 residues. Germline V gene data show CDR1 as SGHTA and CDR2 as FQGNSA. The whole variable domain, remainder taken from reference TRBV7-2 and TRBJ2-1, is GAGVSQSPSNKVTEKGKDVELRCDPISGHTALYWYRQSLGQGLEFLIYFQGNSAPDKSGLPSDRFSAERTGGSVSTLTIQRTQQEDSAVYLCASSRRGSSYNEQFFGPGTRLTVL.

Comments on this clonotype: An end of the junction differs from the germline gene, which may be a read error. The chain combines TRBV20-1 with TRBJ2-1, with D unclear. Per the germline V gene, CDR1 is DFQATT and CDR2 is SNEGSKA (reference sequence). The CDR3 is 16 amino acids. The CDR3 DNA reads TGCAGTGCCAGAGAAGGCCGGGCAGGCCCCTACAATGAGCAGTTCTTC. This sequence encodes CSAREGRAGPYNEQFF.

The V and J genes are TRBV2 and TRBJ2-3, with unresolved D. The CDR3 spans 14 residues. V lost 3 bases and J 2 bases, leaving 9 bases between the germline ends. Germline V gene data show CDR1 as SNHLY and CDR2 as FYNNEI. DNA of the CDR3: TGTGCCAGCAGTGAGCACAGCTACACAGATACGCAGTATTTT. This gives the protein CASSEHSYTDTQYF.

The rearrangement links TRBV12-3 or TRBV12-4 to TRBJ2-1; 8 positions agree with TRBD2. The length of the CDR3 is 17 residues. V was pared by 6 bases and J by 7 bases, with 17 bases of the junction left unmatched. The CDR3 nucleotides read TGTGCCAGCAGCCCTCTTTCACAGCGGGGGTGGGCGAATGAGCAGTTCTTC. This encodes CASSPLSQRGWANEQFF.

The gene calls are TRBV12-3 or TRBV12-4 and TRBJ1-2, with D hard to call. The CDR3 extends over 13 amino acids. Trimming pared 3 bases from V and 4 bases from J, leaving 9 bases between. This CDR3 reads CASSLADVYGYTF. The CDR3 region has the DNA TGTGCCAGCAGTTTGGCTGATGTCTATGGCTACACCTTC.

This sequence joins TRBV14 and TRBJ2-7; no reliable D call. Per germline, CDR1 SGHDN and CDR2 FVKESK. The CDR3 extends over 15 amino acids. The V end lost 3 bases, the J end lost 3 bases, and 15 bases lay between the germline ends. The CDR3 sequence: CASSHINDLRYEQYF. The DNA for the CDR3 is TGTGCCAGCAGCCATATCAACGATTTACGCTACGAGCAGTACTTC. Together with reference TRBV14 and TRBJ2-7, the CDR3 gives the full variable domain: EAGVTQFPSHSVIEKGQTVTLRCDPISGHDNLYWYRRVMGKEIKFLLHFVKESKQDESGMPNNRFLAERTGGTYSTLKVQPAELEDSGVYFCASSHINDLRYEQYFGPGTRLTVT.